One sample yielded the 17 T cell receptor beta chains listed below, sequenced in a study of blood T cell repertoires in COVID-19. Here immunoSEQ multiplex PCR was the method, and the copy in TCRdb shows in-frame clones only, minus some. The data show roughly 160,000 clones, with about 86% seen just once and roughly a tenth held by the top ten. Sequenced sample: peripheral blood. These receptor sequences come from a man between 65 and 85 years old with active or convalescent COVID-19.

The chain employs TRBV5-1 and TRBJ2-2; tentative D call: TRBD2 (5 bases). V dropped 2 bases and J dropped 0 bases, with 11 bases sitting between them. The CDR3 consists of 16 residues. CDR1 is SGHRS, CDR2 YFSETQ, per germline. CDR3 sequence (DNA): TGCGCCAGCAGCTTAACGGGAAACGCGAACACCGGGGAGCTGTTTTTT. Residues: CASSLTGNANTGELFF.

CDR3 amino acids: CASSFAGTSPYEQYF. The CDR3 bases are TGTGCCAGCAGCTTTGCCGGGACATCTCCCTACGAGCAGTACTTC. The gene calls are TRBV7-2 and TRBJ2-7; tentatively, D is TRBD1 (6 bases). CDR1 and CDR2 (germline): SGHTA, FQGNSA. The length of the CDR3 is 15 residues. V dropped 3 bases and J dropped 2 bases, with 14 bases sitting between them.

This chain joins TRBV6-5 and TRBJ1-6; TRBD1 agrees at 8 bases. The CDR3 has 14 residues. Per the germline V gene, CDR1 is MNHEY and CDR2 is SVGAGI. Trimming removed 5 bases from V and 9 bases from J; junction bases left unmatched: 6. CDR3 nucleotide sequence: TGTGCCAGCAGTCGGACAGGGAAGGTTTCACCCCTCCACTTT. This gives the protein CASSRTGKVSPLHF.

This clone was observed once. The chain links TRBV14 to TRBJ2-2; tentative D call: TRBD1 (5 bases). CDR3 length: 14 amino acids. The V end lost 5 bases, the J end lost 1 base, and 8 bases lay between the germline ends. The germline gives CDR1 SGHDN, CDR2 FVKESK. CDR3 in amino acids: CASSYRRNTGELFF. In DNA, the CDR3 is TGTGCCAGCAGCTACAGGAGGAACACCGGGGAGCTGTTTTTT. The complete variable domain, with remaining parts taken from reference TRBV14 and TRBJ2-2, reads EAGVTQFPSHSVIEKGQTVTLRCDPISGHDNLYWYRRVMGKEIKFLLHFVKESKQDESGMPNNRFLAERTGGTYSTLKVQPAELEDSGVYFCASSYRRNTGELFFGEGSRLTVL.

The chain is built from TRBV28 and TRBJ1-1; D is undetermined. The CDR3 extends over 15 amino acids. Trimming pared 8 bases from V and 5 bases from J, leaving 21 bases between. Per the germline V gene, CDR1 is MDHEN and CDR2 is SYDVKM. The CDR3 region is CASLTGGEEETEAFF. In DNA, the CDR3 is TGTGCCAGCCTCACGGGCGGGGAAGAAGAGACTGAAGCTTTCTTT.

The V and J genes are TRBV14 and TRBJ2-1; possible D gene TRBD1, 6 bases. Trimming removed 0 bases at V and 4 bases at J, with 13 bases between. The CDR3 is made up of 16 amino acids. Germline CDR1 SGHDN, CDR2 FVKESK. The CDR3 loop reads CASSQDTGSRYNEQFF. Written as DNA, the CDR3 is TGTGCCAGCAGCCAAGATACAGGGTCCAGGTACAATGAGCAGTTCTTC.

The chain employs TRBV28 and TRBJ1-5, with TRBD1 matching over 8 bases. The CDR3 is made up of 17 amino acids. CDR1 is MDHEN, CDR2 SYDVKM, per germline. V lost 1 base, J lost 2 bases, and 7 bases stayed unmatched. CDR3 amino acids: CASSLSPGQVGNQPQHF. DNA of the CDR3: TGTGCCAGCAGTTTATCCCCGGGACAGGTTGGCAATCAGCCCCAGCATTTT.

Here the CDR3 reads CASSQGQLNTEAFF. The DNA for the CDR3 is TGTGCCAGCAGCCAGGGACAGCTGAACACTGAAGCTTTCTTT. The chain carries TRBV28 and TRBJ1-1, with 7 positions matching TRBD1. The CDR3 contains 14 residues. Trimming took 6 bases from V and 0 from J; bases not matched to a gene: 4. Germline loops: CDR1 MDHEN, CDR2 SYDVKM.

There are a few counts of this clone. The rearrangement uses TRBV7-2 and TRBJ1-4; no firm D call. V lost 3 bases and J lost 0, with 5 bases in between. The CDR3 has 14 residues. The germline CDR1 and CDR2 sequences are SGHTA and FQGNSA. The CDR3 DNA sequence: TGTGCCAGCAGCTTGTTCGCAACTAATGAAAAACTGTTTTTT. This gives the protein CASSLFATNEKLFF.

This clone appeared a few times. The chain combines TRBV7-2 with TRBJ2-2, with TRBD1 matching over 8 bases. Per germline, CDR1 SGHTA and CDR2 FQGNSA. This CDR3 is built from 15 residues. V trimming: 8 bases; J trimming: 2 bases; junction bases outside the gene matches: 7. In DNA form, the CDR3 reads TGTGCCAGCCGCACACAGGGGGGTAACACCGGGGAGCTGTTTTTT. This encodes CASRTQGGNTGELFF.

Many counts were recorded for this clone. The V gene is TRBV4-1, the J gene TRBJ2-1, with TRBD2 matching 8 bases. Germline V lookup: CDR1 MGHRA, CDR2 YSYEKL. Germline trimming cut 1 base from V and 7 bases from J; bases unmatched to any gene: 3. The CDR3 has 14 residues. The CDR3 sequence: CASSQAAGGNEQFF. CDR3 DNA sequence: TGCGCCAGCAGCCAAGCCGCGGGGGGAAATGAGCAGTTCTTC.

V usage is TRBV19 and J usage is TRBJ1-2; D unresolved. The CDR3 spans 15 residues. Trimming left V 0 bases short and J 4 bases short, with 12 bases between. CDR1 is LNHDA, CDR2 SQIVND, per germline (reference sequence). The CDR3: CASSIDHRNGYGYTF. The DNA of the CDR3 is TGTGCCAGTAGTATAGATCATAGAAATGGCTATGGCTACACCTTC.

This chain uses TRBV7-9 with TRBJ1-6; tentative D call: TRBD1 (5 bases). Germline CDR1 and CDR2: SEHNR and FQNEAQ (reference sequence). Trimming stripped 6 bases from V and 3 bases from J, with 9 bases between. The CDR3 loop spans 14 amino acids. The CDR3 DNA follows: TGTGCCAGCAGTTCCGGGGGCTATAATTCACCCCTCCACTTT. Its translation is CASSSGGYNSPLHF.

This chain uses TRBV7-2 with TRBJ2-4, with 7 positions matching TRBD2. J was trimmed by 3 bases and V by 5 bases; bases with no gene match: 4. Germline V lookup: CDR1 SGHTA, CDR2 FQGNSA. This CDR3 region has 14 residues. DNA for the CDR3: TGTGCCAGCAGCCCAGGGACTAACAAAAACATTCAGTACTTC. It codes for CASSPGTNKNIQYF.

The CDR3 here is CASSPRERHGYTF. DNA for the CDR3: TGTGCCAGCAGCCCCCGCGAGCGCCATGGCTACACCTTC. The chain recombines TRBV6-2 or TRBV6-3 with TRBJ1-2; D is undetermined. Germline V gene data show CDR1 as MNHEY and CDR2 as SVGEGT. CDR3 length: 13 residues. Trimming took off 6 bases at V and 6 bases at J, with 14 bases between the two ends.

V and J are TRBV7-9 and TRBJ2-3; TRBD2 agrees at 9 bases. CDR1 and CDR2 from the germline V gene are SEHNR and FQNEAQ (reference sequence). The trim removed 3 bases at V and 2 bases at J, leaving 6 bases unmatched. CDR3 length: 16 residues. The CDR3, as DNA: TGTGCCAGCAGCTTGTTAGCGGGAGAGGTCACAGATACGCAGTATTTT. This codes for CASSLLAGEVTDTQYF.

The rearrangement uses TRBV3-1 (or the pseudogene TRBV3-2) and TRBJ1-3; D is possibly TRBD1 (6 bases). CDR1 LGHDT and CDR2 YNNKEL come from the germline V gene (reference sequence). This CDR3 is 14 amino acids long. V dropped 5 bases and J dropped 4 bases, with 12 bases sitting between them. CDR3: CASSAQGYGNTIYF. CDR3 nucleotides: TGTGCCAGCAGCGCTCAGGGGTACGGAAACACCATATATTTT.